This T cell receptor (beta chain) was captured in a study of T cells in Graves' hyperthyroidism and ophthalmopathy. Each 10 ml fresh peripheral blood draw supplied the PBMCs. Regions amplified from RNA transcripts were the TCR beta CDR3 regions. First-round RT-PCR targeting the TCR CDR3 was performed with the HTBI primer set. TCRdb reanalysed the multiplex PCR reads using MiXCR and keeps one entry per CDR3 protein. The top ten clones hold around 18% of a sample with about 560,000 distinct CDR3 sequences, roughly a sixth of them seen once. J was trimmed by 4 bases and V by 0 bases; bases with no gene match: 11. The CDR3 totals 16 residues. Germline values: CDR1 DFQATT, CDR2 SNEGSKA (reference sequence).

The chain couples TRBV20-1 to TRBJ2-7; 8 nucleotides align to TRBD1. The sequence was collected from a woman under 30 with Graves' hyperthyroidism. The specimen sequenced was blood. For the CDR3, the DNA is TGCAGTGCTAGAGATCGACAGGGGATAAGTAGGTACGAGCAGTACTTC. Its translation: CSARDRQGISRYEQYF.